A single T cell receptor beta chain is shown here with its context. Antigen specificity is unknown. Both 60 Vbeta primers and 13 Jbeta primers went into the PCR. Data came from immunoSEQ multiplex PCR; TCRdb stores just in-frame clones and leaves some out. The table has approximately 130,000 clones, 65% to 90% seen once. CDR1 and CDR2 from the germline V gene are SGHRS and YFSETQ. V shed 3 bases and J shed 8 bases, with 15 bases lying between them. The CDR3 extends over 14 amino acids. The data were taken from a study of cytomegalovirus exposure and HLA in healthy donors. Points from the study as a whole: Analysis performed later showed TCR beta chains linked to HLA being more clonally expanded than equally common others.

Sequencing used PBMCs. The chain joins TRBV5-1 to TRBJ2-1, with D hard to call. This TCR was recovered from a man over 45 in good health and CMV-seronegative. The CDR3 region is CASSSTVPSDEQFF. In DNA form, the CDR3 reads TGCGCCAGCAGCTCTACCGTCCCATCCGATGAGCAGTTCTTC.